These 9 T cell receptor beta chains were all obtained from the same sample, sequenced in a study of blood T cell repertoires in COVID-19. Produced via immunoSEQ multiplex PCR; TCRdb's table is partial and in-frame only. The table lists around 350,000 clones, around 90% of them singletons, with about 3% in the top ten. The sequencing input was peripheral blood. Every receptor here comes from a human donor in a cohort sampled during active COVID-19.

The V and J genes are TRBV28 and TRBJ1-5; D ambiguous. V was trimmed by 6 bases and J by 4 bases, leaving 7 bases between them. CDR1 MDHEN and CDR2 SYDVKM come from the germline V gene. The CDR3 is made up of 12 amino acids. The CDR3 nucleotides are TGTGCCAGCAGGGCGGTGAATCAGCCCCAGCATTTT. Its protein is CASRAVNQPQHF.

The CDR3 nucleotides are TGTGCCAGCAGCCCGAGAACGGGATACAATGAGCAGTTCTTC. It specifies CASSPRTGYNEQFF. This chain links TRBV28 with TRBJ2-1; the D gene is possibly TRBD2 (5 bases). V was cut by 6 bases and J by 4 bases, with 13 bases left in between. The CDR3 is 14 amino acids. From germline, CDR1 is MDHEN and CDR2 SYDVKM.

This chain uses TRBV13 with TRBJ2-1; 11 bases are a match to TRBD2. This CDR3 contains 15 residues. V dropped 3 bases and J dropped 7; count of bases not matched to a gene: 5. Germline CDR1 and CDR2: PRHDT and FYEKMQ (reference sequence). CDR3 in DNA: TGTGCCAGCAGCTTTAGCGGGGGGGCCAGTAATGAGCAGTTCTTC. Amino acids: CASSFSGGASNEQFF. The entire variable domain, with the rest obtained from reference TRBV13 and TRBJ2-1, is as follows: AAGVIQSPRHLIKEKRETATLKCYPIPRHDTVYWYQQGPGQDPQFLISFYEKMQSDKGSIPDRFSAQQFSDYHSELNMSSLELGDSALYFCASSFSGGASNEQFFGPGTRLTVL.

The V gene is TRBV11-2, the J gene TRBJ2-7; 7 nucleotides match TRBD2. The trim removed 0 bases at V and 3 bases at J, leaving 17 bases unmatched. CDR3 length: 19 residues. Per germline, CDR1 SGHAT and CDR2 FQNNGV. The CDR3 loop reads CASSLDRYRGRESIYEQYF. CDR3 nucleotides: TGTGCCAGCAGCTTAGACCGTTACCGTGGGCGGGAGAGTATCTACGAGCAGTACTTC.

This clone was counted a single time. The CDR3 loop is CATSRVSGETQYF. The CDR3, as DNA: TGTGCCACCAGCAGAGTCAGCGGGGAGACCCAGTACTTC. The chain uses TRBV15 and TRBJ2-5, with D possibly being TRBD2 (6 bases). Trimming removed 1 base from V and 5 bases from J, with 8 bases in between. CDR1 is LNHNV and CDR2 is YYDKDF in the germline V gene (reference sequence). The CDR3 is 13 residues long.

The CDR3 DNA reads TGTGCCAGCAGCTTGTTGGCCGACAGAAACTATGGCTACACCTTC. Protein: CASSLLADRNYGYTF. V is TRBV5-6 and J is TRBJ1-2; D is possibly TRBD1 (5 bases). The V and J ends lost 1 base and 2 bases respectively, with 12 bases between them. CDR3 length: 15 residues. Germline CDR1 reads SGHDT; CDR2 reads YYEEEE.

This chain uses TRBV6-2 or TRBV6-3 with TRBJ2-7; 9 positions match TRBD2. After removal of 5 bases from V and 4 bases from J, the junction contained 6 bases not matched to a gene. The CDR3 spans 14 residues. The germline V gene has CDR1 MNHEY and CDR2 SVGEGT. The CDR3 loop reads CASSPSSGIYEQYF. In DNA, the CDR3 is TGTGCCAGCAGTCCCTCTAGCGGGATATACGAGCAGTACTTC.

There are a few counts of this clone. The chain recombines TRBV5-1 with TRBJ2-5, with 7 bases fitting TRBD2. The junction had 10 bases not matched to a gene; V was cut back by 4 bases and J by 4 bases. The germline CDR1 and CDR2 sequences are SGHRS and YFSETQ. The CDR3 is made up of 15 amino acids. In nucleotides, the CDR3 is TGCGCCAGCAGCGCCGGACTAGTGGGTGGAGAGACCCAGTACTTC. It translates to CASSAGLVGGETQYF.

The V gene is TRBV6-1, the J gene TRBJ2-3; 10 bases match TRBD2. Per germline, CDR1 MNHNS and CDR2 SASEGT. V was clipped by 3 bases and J by 5 bases; unmatched bases: 8. CDR3 length: 16 residues. The CDR3 sequence is CASSEGLAGDLDTQYF. The CDR3 nucleotides read TGTGCCAGCAGTGAGGGGCTAGCGGGAGATCTAGATACGCAGTATTTT.